What follows describes a single TCR beta chain. The antigen is undetermined. Primers: 60 Vbeta forward and 13 Jbeta reverse. Libraries were prepared by immunoSEQ multiplex PCR; TCRdb keeps only in-frame clonotypes and omits some of them. The table lists 150,000 to 200,000 clones, around 80% of them singletons. The sample comes from a study of cytomegalovirus exposure and HLA in healthy donors. General study results and limits: What a later analysis showed was that several of the most significant clusters appeared linked to common viral pathogens.

CDR1 and CDR2 from the germline V gene are SGDLS and YYNGEE. CDR3 length equals 14 residues. Trimming took 3 bases from V and 0 from J, leaving 10 bases between them. Sequencing was carried out using PBMCs. The V gene is TRBV9, the J gene TRBJ2-7, with D possibly matching TRBD2 (6 bases). The sequence was obtained from a male donor in good health and CMV-seronegative. The CDR3 nucleotides are TGTGCCAGCAGCGCGGACGGGAGCTCCTACGAGCAGTACTTC. This sequence encodes CASSADGSSYEQYF.